The present T cell receptor beta chain was sequenced within a study of T cells after yellow fever vaccination. As TCR cDNA was made by 5'RACE template switching, a universal primer site and UMIs were added. TCRdb re-called the 5' RACE reads with MiXCR, one entry per CDR3 protein. The top ten hold 11% to 15% of the sample, which has 450,000 to 650,000 distinct CDR3 sequences, roughly 13% seen once. The V gene lost 4 bases and the J gene lost 1 base, with 11 bases spanning the gap. The CDR3 covers 14 residues. Germline V gene data show CDR1 as SGHRS and CDR2 as YFSETQ. General study points: The bulk population could contribute abundant contaminating clonotypes to FACS-sorted repertoires. Reappearance after the booster was observed for most primary-vaccination clones (roughly 97% CD4, about 86% CD8). Overall, a small share of clonotypes was seen in both CD4 and CD8 compartments.

As concerns this clonotype: Antigen unknown.

This TCR came from a man in his thirties or forties who received the YFV17D yellow fever vaccine. The sample consisted of PBMCs, taken on the day of the yellow fever booster vaccination. The chain is built from TRBV5-1 and TRBJ1-1; D may be TRBD1 (6 bases). CDR3 region: CASSITGTNTEAFF. The CDR3 nucleotides are TGCGCCAGCAGCATTACAGGGACGAACACTGAAGCTTTCTTT.